The clone carrying this T cell receptor beta chain has ten or more counts. Its specificity is not known. This record belongs to a study of Graves' ophthalmopathy and Graves' hyperthyroidism. The study amplified TCR beta CDR3 regions using RNA transcripts. First-round RT-PCR used HTBI primers; second-round multiplex PCR followed. TCRdb redid the calling of the multiplex PCR reads with MiXCR, one entry per CDR3 protein. The table lists about 370,000 distinct CDR3 sequences, around 17% of them singletons. Broader study findings: Among thyroid clonotypes expanded above 0.001 frequency, most also appeared in blood.

Germline-derived CDR1 and CDR2 are MDHEN and SYDVKM. This CDR3 spans 14 amino acids. V was pared by 6 bases and J by 4 bases, with 6 bases of the junction left unmatched. The clonotype was recovered from a woman younger than 30 with Graves' ophthalmopathy. Sequenced input: peripheral blood. The chain is built from TRBV28 and TRBJ1-5; 7 bases fit TRBD1. CDR3 sequence: CASRPDRANQPQHF. The CDR3 nucleotides are TGTGCCAGCAGACCCGACAGGGCGAATCAGCCCCAGCATTTT.